Listed here are 6 T cell receptor beta chains from one sample, sequenced in a study of brain metastases from non-small cell lung cancer. Measured with immunoSEQ multiplex PCR; TCRdb has only the in-frame clones, and not every one. The sample records 1,100 to 1,500 clones, 85% being singletons. The specimen was tumor-adjacent normal tissue. The receptors originated from a donor aged 40 or older with non-small cell lung cancer.

The chain is built from TRBV7-6 and TRBJ1-1, with 8 positions matching TRBD1. Trimming at V came to 5 bases and at J to 5 bases, leaving 19 bases not matched to a gene. Per germline, CDR1 SGHVS and CDR2 FNYEAQ. The CDR3 runs to 18 residues. CDR3 DNA: TGTGCCAGCAGCCAGGAGTCGATCGCGACAGGGGCGAATACTGAAGCTTTCTTT. Its protein product is CASSQESIATGANTEAFF.

The rearrangement joins TRBV5-1 to TRBJ1-1, with 10 bases identical to TRBD1. The CDR3 runs to 15 residues. After removal of 1 base from V and 2 bases from J, the junction contained 2 bases not matched to a gene. In germline, CDR1 is SGHRS, CDR2 YFSETQ. CDR3 in DNA: TGCGCCAGCAGCTTGCAGACAGGGGGCAACACTGAAGCTTTCTTT. It is translated as CASSLQTGGNTEAFF.

This clone was recorded once. At one end the junction does not follow the germline gene, possibly because of a read error. The chain carries TRBV3-1 (or the pseudogene TRBV3-2) and TRBJ2-3; D remains ambiguous. This CDR3 contains 15 residues. Germline V gene sequence: CDR1 LGHDT, CDR2 YNNKEL (reference sequence). The CDR3 loop reads CANSQASGGTDTQYF. The CDR3 DNA sequence: TGTGCCAACAGCCAAGCATCCGGAGGCACAGATACGCAGTATTTT.

In this sample, this clone turned up once. The V and J genes are TRBV5-5 and TRBJ2-1; 10 nucleotides align to TRBD2. This CDR3 contains 15 residues. Germline V lookup: CDR1 SGHKS, CDR2 YYEKEE (reference sequence). The junction had 8 bases not matched to a gene; V was cut back by 0 bases and J by 11 bases. The CDR3 DNA is TGTGCCAGCAGCTTGGTCCAGCGGGAGGGCCAGAAGCAGTTCTTC. As protein: CASSLVQREGQKQFF. The full variable domain, with the rest looked up from reference TRBV5-5 and TRBJ2-1, is DAGVTQSPTHLIKTRGQQVTLRCSPISGHKSVSWYQQVLGQGPQFIFQYYEKEERGRGNFPDRFSARQFPNYSSELNVNALLLGDSALYLCASSLVQREGQKQFFGPGTRLTVL.

The V and J genes are TRBV5-5 and TRBJ1-1; 8 nucleotides agree with TRBD1. Trimming removed 0 bases from V and 4 bases from J; junction bases left unmatched: 5. CDR1 is SGHKS, CDR2 YYEKEE, per germline (reference sequence). This CDR3 has 15 amino acids. In nucleotides, the CDR3 is TGTGCCAGCAGCTTGGGGACAGGGAAGGGCACTGAAGCTTTCTTT. This encodes CASSLGTGKGTEAFF. The full variable domain, with the rest looked up from reference TRBV5-5 and TRBJ1-1, is DAGVTQSPTHLIKTRGQQVTLRCSPISGHKSVSWYQQVLGQGPQFIFQYYEKEERGRGNFPDRFSARQFPNYSSELNVNALLLGDSALYLCASSLGTGKGTEAFFGQGTRLTVV.

The rearrangement joins TRBV5-4 to TRBJ1-2; 7 nucleotides agree with TRBD1. With V trimmed by 2 bases and J by 5 bases, 6 bases remained unmatched. This CDR3 region has 14 residues. Germline V lookup: CDR1 SGHNT, CDR2 YYREEE (reference sequence). The CDR3 region is CASSFPGQLYGYTF. CDR3 coding DNA: TGTGCCAGCAGCTTCCCGGGACAGTTATATGGCTACACCTTC.